This T cell receptor (beta chain) was sequenced during a study of OX40 agonist ivuxolimab in advanced cancers. About the research overall: The study treated patients with ivuxolimab, an agonistic anti-OX40 (CD134) antibody.

Autoimmune disease history or systemic immunosuppression barred patients. The investigators sampled blood at baseline, at cycle 4 day 1, and at cycle 7 day 1. V was shortened by 4 bases and J by 0 bases, with 16 bases between the two germline ends. The CDR3 sequence is 16 residues long. CDR1 SNHLY and CDR2 FYNNEI come from the germline V gene. Profiling relied on immunoSEQ multiplex PCR, and the TCRdb table lists in-frame clones only, not all of them. In the table there are roughly 1,800 clones, around 70% of which are singletons. Findings and caveats of the study: The study found that CD8+ T cells averaged more expanded clones than CD4+.

Concerning this clone: What it binds is not known.

This TCR was sampled from an adult with an advanced solid tumor such as melanoma, head and neck, liver or kidney cancer. The genes are TRBV2 and TRBJ2-7; possibly TRBD2 for D (6 bases). The material sequenced was CD4+ or CD8+ T cells sorted from blood, taken in a trial of the OX40 agonist ivuxolimab. In nucleotides, the CDR3 is TGTGCCAGCAGTGTTGATCCGGGGAGGAGCTCCTACGAGCAGTACTTC. Amino acids: CASSVDPGRSSYEQYF.